One sample yielded the 10 T cell receptor beta chains listed below, sequenced in a study of cytomegalovirus exposure and HLA in healthy donors. In the PCR, 60 Vbeta and 13 Jbeta primers were used. Here immunoSEQ multiplex PCR was the method, and the copy in TCRdb shows in-frame clones only, minus some. The sample lists fewer than 200,000 clones; roughly 85% were seen once. The sample consisted of PBMCs. These receptors were collected from a woman aged 45-60 years in good health and CMV-seropositive.

With regard to this clone: An end of the junction does not agree with germline; a read error may underlie this. V gene TRBV7-2 combines with J gene TRBJ2-5; 9 bases fit TRBD2. The CDR3 extends over 12 amino acids. Germline V lookup: CDR1 SGHTA, CDR2 FQGNSA. The CDR3 is CASSLSSGGRNF. CDR3 nucleotides: TGTGCCAGCAGCTTAAGTAGCGGGGGTAGGAACTTC.

This clone was seen once. This chain connects TRBV6-1 to TRBJ1-2, with 9 bases aligning to TRBD1. Germline V gives CDR1 MNHNS, CDR2 SASEGT. The CDR3 contains 15 residues. Trimming took 3 bases from V and 4 from J; bases not matched to a gene: 6. CDR3 nucleotides: TGTGCCAGCAGTGAGTCCCCGGGACAGGGCTATGGCTACACCTTC. It specifies CASSESPGQGYGYTF.

The rearrangement joins TRBV5-1 to TRBJ2-5; D not certain. The CDR3 spans 14 residues. The germline V gene encodes CDR1 SGHRS and CDR2 YFSETQ. The V end lost 7 bases, the J end lost 4 bases, and 17 bases lay between the germline ends. DNA of the CDR3: TGCGCCAGCCGCCCTGGGCCCTCCGGAGAGACCCAGTACTTC. It encodes CASRPGPSGETQYF.

The J gene is TRBJ1-2, the V gene TRBV7-9, with no clear D. V was pared by 4 bases and J by 0 bases, with 15 bases between. The CDR3 extends over 16 amino acids. From germline, CDR1 is SEHNR and CDR2 FQNEAQ (reference sequence). As DNA, the CDR3 is TGTGCCAGCAGCTCCCAGGAATTACGAGCTAACTATGGCTACACCTTC. Amino acid sequence: CASSSQELRANYGYTF.

This rearrangement joins TRBV7-2 to TRBJ2-2; the match to TRBD2 covers 7 bases. This CDR3 has 14 amino acids. Germline-derived CDR1 and CDR2 are SGHTA and FQGNSA. The V gene end was trimmed by 1 base and the J gene end by 6 bases; junction bases not matched to a gene: 2. The CDR3 region is CASSLGRGAGELFF. CDR3 sequence (DNA): TGTGCCAGCAGCTTAGGACGGGGGGCCGGGGAGCTGTTTTTT.

V usage is TRBV29-1 and J usage is TRBJ1-2; a possible D gene is TRBD1 (5 bases). V lost 4 bases, J lost 8 bases, and 17 bases lay in between. The CDR3 has 13 residues. The V gene's germline CDR1 is SQVTM and CDR2 ANQGSEA. CDR3 nucleotides: TGCAGCGTTGGGTACAGGACGGCCAGAGGCTACACCTTC. Its translation: CSVGYRTARGYTF.

The chain uses TRBV5-4 and TRBJ2-7; TRBD1 might be the D (6 bases). Germline assignment: CDR1 SGHNT and CDR2 YYREEE (reference sequence). The CDR3 is 13 amino acids. V gave up 4 bases and J gave up 4 bases, with 12 bases separating them. The DNA of the CDR3 is TGTGCCAGCAGCCCCCGGCAGGGGTACGAGCAGTACTTC. Protein product: CASSPRQGYEQYF.

This chain links TRBV11-2 with TRBJ2-2, with a possible D match to TRBD2 (5 bases). The CDR3 loop spans 13 amino acids. V was pared by 1 base and J by 5 bases, with 5 bases between. The germline gives CDR1 SGHAT, CDR2 FQNNGV. The CDR3 protein is CASSLGETGELFF. CDR3 DNA sequence: TGTGCCAGCAGCTTAGGGGAGACCGGGGAGCTGTTTTTT.

This clone was detected only once. One end of the junction does not line up with germline, which may come from a read error. As DNA, the CDR3 is TGTGCCAGCTCACCACCTAGCTCCTCCGACGAGCAGTACTTC. Translating it yields CASSPPSSSDEQYF. The chain recombines TRBV18 with TRBJ2-7, with unresolved D. Germline-derived CDR1 and CDR2 are KGHSH and LQKENI. The CDR3 contains 14 residues.

The chain joins TRBV28 to TRBJ1-5, with unresolved D. V shed 4 bases and J shed 7 bases, with 14 bases lying between them. CDR1 is MDHEN and CDR2 is SYDVKM in the germline V gene. The CDR3 totals 14 residues. CDR3 DNA sequence: TGTGCCAGCAGTTCGACGGGGTCTGGACAGCCCCAGCATTTT. The encoded protein is CASSSTGSGQPQHF.